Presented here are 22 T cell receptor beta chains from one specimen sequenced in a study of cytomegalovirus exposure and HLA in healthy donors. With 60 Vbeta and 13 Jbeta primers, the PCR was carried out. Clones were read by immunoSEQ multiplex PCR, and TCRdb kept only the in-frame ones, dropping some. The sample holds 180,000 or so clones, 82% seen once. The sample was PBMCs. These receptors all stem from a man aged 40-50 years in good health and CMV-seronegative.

This CDR3 reads CASTRNLQGGTGELFF. CDR3 in DNA: TGTGCCAGCACCCGGAACCTTCAAGGCGGCACCGGGGAGCTGTTTTTT. The chain couples TRBV18 to TRBJ2-2, with unresolved D. V lost 8 bases to trimming and J lost 4 bases, with 20 bases between them. Per the germline V gene, CDR1 is KGHSH and CDR2 is LQKENI. The CDR3 covers 16 residues.

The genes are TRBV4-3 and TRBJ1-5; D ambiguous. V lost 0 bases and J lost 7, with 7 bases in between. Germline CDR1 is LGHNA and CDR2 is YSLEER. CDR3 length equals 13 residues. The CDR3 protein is CASSQDGGQPQHF. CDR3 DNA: TGCGCCAGCAGCCAAGACGGAGGCCAGCCCCAGCATTTT.

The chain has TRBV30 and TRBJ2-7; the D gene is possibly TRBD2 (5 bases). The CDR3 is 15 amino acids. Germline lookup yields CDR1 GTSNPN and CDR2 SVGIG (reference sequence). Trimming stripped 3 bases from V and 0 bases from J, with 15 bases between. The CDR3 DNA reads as TGTGCCTGGAGAATCGGACTGCGAAGCTCCTACGAGCAGTACTTC. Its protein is CAWRIGLRSSYEQYF.

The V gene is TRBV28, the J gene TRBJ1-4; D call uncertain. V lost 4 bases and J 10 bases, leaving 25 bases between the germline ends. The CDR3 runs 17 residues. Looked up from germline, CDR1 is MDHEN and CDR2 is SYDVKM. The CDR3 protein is CASSSSAPGPLGVKLFF. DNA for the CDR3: TGTGCCAGCAGTTCGTCAGCCCCCGGGCCCCTGGGAGTAAAACTGTTTTTT.

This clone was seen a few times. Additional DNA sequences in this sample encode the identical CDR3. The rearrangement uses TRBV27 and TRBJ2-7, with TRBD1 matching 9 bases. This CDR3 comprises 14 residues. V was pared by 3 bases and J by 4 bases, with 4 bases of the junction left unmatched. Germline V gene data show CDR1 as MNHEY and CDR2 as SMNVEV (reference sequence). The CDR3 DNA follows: TGTGCCAGCAGTTTCCTGGGACAGGGTTACGAGCAGTACTTC. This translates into CASSFLGQGYEQYF.

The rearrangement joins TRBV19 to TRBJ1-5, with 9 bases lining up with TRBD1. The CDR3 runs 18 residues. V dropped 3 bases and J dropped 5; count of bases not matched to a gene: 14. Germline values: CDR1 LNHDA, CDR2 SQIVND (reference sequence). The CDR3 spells CASSIATGGFSSHQPQHF. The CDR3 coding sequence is TGTGCCAGTAGTATCGCGACAGGGGGGTTTTCTTCGCATCAGCCCCAGCATTTT. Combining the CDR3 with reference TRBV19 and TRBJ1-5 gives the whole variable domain DGGITQSPKYLFRKEGQNVTLSCEQNLNHDAMYWYRQDPGQGLRLIYYSQIVNDFQKGDIAEGYSVSREKKESFPLTVTSAQKNPTAFYLCASSIATGGFSSHQPQHFGDGTRLSIL.

The CDR3 here is CASKGYSSYEQYF. CDR3 nucleotides: TGTGCCAGCAAAGGCTACAGCTCCTACGAGCAGTACTTC. The chain couples TRBV7-2 to TRBJ2-7; no firm D call. CDR1 is SGHTA, CDR2 FQGNSA, per germline. The ends were cut back, 7 bases at V and 0 bases at J, with 10 bases in the middle. The length of the CDR3 is 13 residues.

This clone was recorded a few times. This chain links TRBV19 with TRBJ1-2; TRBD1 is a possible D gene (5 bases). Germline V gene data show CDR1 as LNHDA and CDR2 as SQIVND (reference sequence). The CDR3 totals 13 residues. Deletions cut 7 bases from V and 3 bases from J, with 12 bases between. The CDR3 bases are TGTGCCAGTATGGGGACTCACGACTATGGCTACACCTTC. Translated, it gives CASMGTHDYGYTF.

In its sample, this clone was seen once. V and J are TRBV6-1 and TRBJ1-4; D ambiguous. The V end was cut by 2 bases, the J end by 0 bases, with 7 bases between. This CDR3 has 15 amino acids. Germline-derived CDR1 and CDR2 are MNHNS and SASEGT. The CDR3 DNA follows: TGTGCCAGCAGTGAATCCACAGCAACTAATGAAAAACTGTTTTTT. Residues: CASSESTATNEKLFF.

CDR3 loop: CASSLVQGAYEQYF. DNA of the CDR3: TGTGCCAGCAGCTTAGTGCAGGGGGCCTACGAGCAGTACTTC. The chain recombines TRBV7-6 with TRBJ2-7; 7 bases match TRBD1. Germline lookup yields CDR1 SGHVS and CDR2 FNYEAQ. J was trimmed by 2 bases and V by 1 base; bases with no gene match: 2. CDR3 length: 14 residues.

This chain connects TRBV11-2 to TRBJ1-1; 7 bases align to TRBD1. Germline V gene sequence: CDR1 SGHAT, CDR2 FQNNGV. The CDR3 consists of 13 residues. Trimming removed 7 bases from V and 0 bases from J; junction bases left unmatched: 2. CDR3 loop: CASNRGVNTEAFF. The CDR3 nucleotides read TGTGCCAGCAACAGGGGCGTGAACACTGAAGCTTTCTTT.

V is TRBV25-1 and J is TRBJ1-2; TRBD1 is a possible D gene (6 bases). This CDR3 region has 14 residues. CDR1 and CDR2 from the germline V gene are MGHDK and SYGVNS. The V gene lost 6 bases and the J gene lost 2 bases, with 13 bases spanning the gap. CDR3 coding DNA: TGTGCCAGCAGCGCCGGACAGATAAACTATGGCTACACCTTC. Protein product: CASSAGQINYGYTF.

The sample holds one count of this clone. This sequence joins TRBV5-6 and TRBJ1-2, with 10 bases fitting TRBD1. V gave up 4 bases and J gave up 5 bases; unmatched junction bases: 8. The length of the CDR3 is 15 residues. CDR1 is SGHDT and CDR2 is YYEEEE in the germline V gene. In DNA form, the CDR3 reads TGTGCCAGCAGCAGTGGGACAGGGGCCTTTTATGGCTACACCTTC. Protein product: CASSSGTGAFYGYTF.

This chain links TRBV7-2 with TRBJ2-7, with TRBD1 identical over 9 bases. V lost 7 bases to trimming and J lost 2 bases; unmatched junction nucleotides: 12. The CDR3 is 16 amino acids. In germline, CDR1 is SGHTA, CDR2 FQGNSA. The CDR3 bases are TGTGCCAGCACCATCAACCCACAGGGGGCAACCTACGAGCAGTACTTC. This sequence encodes CASTINPQGATYEQYF.

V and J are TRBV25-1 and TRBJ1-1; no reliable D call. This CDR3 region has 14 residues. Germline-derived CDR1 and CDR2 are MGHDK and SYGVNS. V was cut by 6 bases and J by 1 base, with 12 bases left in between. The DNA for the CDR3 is TGTGCCAGCAGCCCCCCGGGGAGGAACACTGAAGCTTTCTTT. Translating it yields CASSPPGRNTEAFF.

This CDR3 is CATGQGLTTNEKLFF. CDR3 in DNA: TGTGCCACCGGACAGGGGCTTACAACTAATGAAAAACTGTTTTTT. The chain is built from TRBV5-5 and TRBJ1-4; the match to TRBD1 covers 9 bases. Trimming removed 9 bases from V and 0 bases from J; junction bases left unmatched: 6. CDR1 is SGHKS and CDR2 is YYEKEE in the germline V gene (reference sequence). The CDR3 runs 15 residues. The full variable domain, in which reference TRBV5-5 and TRBJ1-4 provide the parts outside the CDR3, is DAGVTQSPTHLIKTRGQQVTLRCSPISGHKSVSWYQQVLGQGPQFIFQYYEKEERGRGNFPDRFSARQFPNYSSELNVNALLLGDSALYLCATGQGLTTNEKLFFGSGTQLSVL.

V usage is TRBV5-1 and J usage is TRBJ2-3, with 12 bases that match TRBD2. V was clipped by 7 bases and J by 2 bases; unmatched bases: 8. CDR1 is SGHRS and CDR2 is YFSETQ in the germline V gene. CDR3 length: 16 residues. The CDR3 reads CASGKTSGGLTDTQYF. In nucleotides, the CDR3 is TGCGCCAGCGGCAAGACTAGCGGGGGCCTCACAGATACGCAGTATTTT.

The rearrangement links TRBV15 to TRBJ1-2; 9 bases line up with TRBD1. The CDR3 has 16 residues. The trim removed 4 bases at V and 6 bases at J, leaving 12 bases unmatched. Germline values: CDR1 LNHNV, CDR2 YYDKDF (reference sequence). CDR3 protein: CATSTYVPGQGNGYTF. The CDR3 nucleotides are TGTGCCACCAGCACCTATGTACCGGGACAGGGTAATGGCTACACCTTC.

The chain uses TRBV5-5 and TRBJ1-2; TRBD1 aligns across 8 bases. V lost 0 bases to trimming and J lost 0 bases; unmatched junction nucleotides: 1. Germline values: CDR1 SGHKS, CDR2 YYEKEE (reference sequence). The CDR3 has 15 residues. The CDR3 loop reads CASSLGTGTNYGYTF. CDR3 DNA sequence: TGTGCCAGCAGCTTGGGGACAGGGACTAACTATGGCTACACCTTC.

CDR3 bases: TGTGCCAGCAGCCAGATAATGGGGGACAGGGGTTACTTC. Its translation is CASSQIMGDRGYF. The chain employs TRBV7-2 and TRBJ2-5, with 10 bases fitting TRBD1. Germline CDR1 and CDR2: SGHTA and FQGNSA. There are 13 residues in the CDR3. V gave up 5 bases and J gave up 14 bases; unmatched junction bases: 11.

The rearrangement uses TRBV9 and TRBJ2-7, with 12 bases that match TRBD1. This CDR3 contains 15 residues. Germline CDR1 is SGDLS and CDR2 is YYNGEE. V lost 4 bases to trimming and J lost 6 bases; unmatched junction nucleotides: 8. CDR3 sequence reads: CASSRGGTGGSEQYF. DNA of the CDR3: TGTGCCAGCAGCAGGGGAGGGACAGGGGGCTCCGAGCAGTACTTC.

DNA for the CDR3: TGTGCCAGCAGCCGAACGCGGGGTAGAACCAATCAGCCCCAGCATTTT. It yields the protein CASSRTRGRTNQPQHF. The chain carries TRBV13 and TRBJ1-5; D not certain. CDR1 is PRHDT and CDR2 is FYEKMQ in the germline V gene (reference sequence). V was cut by 5 bases and J by 3 bases, with 17 bases left in between. This CDR3 has 16 residues.